These 20 T cell receptor beta chains share one sample of origin, sequenced in a study of cytomegalovirus exposure and HLA in healthy donors. PCR was performed using 60 Vbeta and 13 Jbeta primers. Produced via immunoSEQ multiplex PCR; TCRdb's table is partial and in-frame only. Of over 100,000 clones listed, roughly three quarters were seen once; the top ten hold about 8%. The source material was PBMCs. The source is a woman aged 45-59 years in good health and CMV-seropositive.

CDR3 amino acids: CASSLGTPDTQYF. CDR3 sequence (DNA): TGTGCCAGCAGCCTAGGGACTCCAGATACGCAGTATTTT. V and J are TRBV7-3 and TRBJ2-3; D may be TRBD2 (6 bases). The V end was cut by 5 bases, the J end by 4 bases, with 10 bases between. The CDR3 is made up of 13 amino acids. In germline, CDR1 is SGHTA, CDR2 FQGTGA.

V gene TRBV5-6 combines with J gene TRBJ1-2, with no clear D. The CDR3 runs 15 residues. The germline gives CDR1 SGHDT, CDR2 YYEEEE. Trimming pared 4 bases from V and 4 bases from J, leaving 17 bases between. The CDR3 DNA reads TGTGCCAGCAGCCTACCGGGTGAAATCGGCTATGGCTACACCTTC. Its translation: CASSLPGEIGYGYTF.

The genes are TRBV9 and TRBJ2-5, with 7 bases matching TRBD1. Germline loops: CDR1 SGDLS, CDR2 YYNGEE. The CDR3 is made up of 15 amino acids. With V trimmed by 1 base and J by 4 bases, 7 bases remained unmatched. The CDR3 reads CASSVTTGSRETQYF. The CDR3 DNA follows: TGTGCCAGCAGCGTAACGACAGGGTCTCGAGAGACCCAGTACTTC.

This clone occurred a few times. The chain recombines TRBV7-2 with TRBJ2-3; 8 nucleotides line up with TRBD2. Germline V gives CDR1 SGHTA, CDR2 FQGNSA. CDR3 size: 15 residues. The V segment lost 4 bases and the J segment 1 base; nucleotides outside the gene matches: 4. The CDR3 region has the DNA TGTGCCAGCAGCTCCGCGGGGGGAGGCACAGATACGCAGTATTTT. It specifies CASSSAGGGTDTQYF.

This chain links TRBV7-9 with TRBJ2-3; 8 nucleotides match TRBD1. Germline CDR1 reads SEHNR; CDR2 reads FQNEAQ (reference sequence). With 9 bases clipped from V and 2 bases from J, the junction kept 13 bases outside the gene matches. The CDR3 loop spans 16 amino acids. The CDR3 loop reads CARRSRDRLYTDTQYF. The DNA of the CDR3 is TGTGCCAGGCGATCCCGGGACAGGCTTTACACAGATACGCAGTATTTT. The full variable domain, in which reference TRBV7-9 and TRBJ2-3 provide the parts outside the CDR3, is DTGVSQNPRHKITKRGQNVTFRCDPISEHNRLYWYRQTLGQGPEFLTYFQNEAQLEKSRLLSDRFSAERPKGSFSTLEIQRTEQGDSAMYLCARRSRDRLYTDTQYFGPGTRLTVL.

This clone is a singleton in its sample. V usage is TRBV9 and J usage is TRBJ2-1; D possibly corresponds to TRBD1 (6 bases). Trimming left V 0 bases short and J 6 bases short, with 7 bases between. The CDR3 runs to 13 residues. Germline values: CDR1 SGDLS, CDR2 YYNGEE. The CDR3 is CASSVGQVNEQFF. The DNA for the CDR3 is TGTGCCAGCAGCGTAGGACAGGTCAATGAGCAGTTCTTC. Supplemented by reference TRBV9 and TRBJ2-1, the full variable domain reads DSGVTQTPKHLITATGQRVTLRCSPRSGDLSVYWYQQSLDQGLQFLIQYYNGEERAKGNILERFSAQQFPDLHSELNLSSLELGDSALYFCASSVGQVNEQFFGPGTRLTVL.

In DNA, the CDR3 is TGTGCCAGCAGTTTAGGCCCCTTGACTAGCGGGAGGTTCAATGAGCAGTTCTTC. It specifies CASSLGPLTSGRFNEQFF. V gene TRBV27 combines with J gene TRBJ2-1, with 13 bases fitting TRBD2. This CDR3 has 18 residues. The germline V gene has CDR1 MNHEY and CDR2 SMNVEV (reference sequence). V trimming: 2 bases; J trimming: 6 bases; junction bases outside the gene matches: 10.

This sequence joins TRBV11-1 and TRBJ2-3, with TRBD2 as a possible D gene (6 bases). The CDR3 is 13 amino acids. V was cut by 3 bases and J by 5 bases, with 9 bases left in between. Germline loops: CDR1 SGHAT, CDR2 FQDESV (reference sequence). CDR3 in amino acids: CASSFQAGDTQYF. In DNA form, the CDR3 reads TGTGCCAGCAGCTTCCAAGCGGGAGATACGCAGTATTTT. The entire variable domain, with the rest obtained from reference TRBV11-1 and TRBJ2-3, is as follows: EAEVAQSPRYKITEKSQAVAFWCDPISGHATLYWYRQILGQGPELLVQFQDESVVDDSQLPKDRFSAERLKGVDSTLKIQPAELGDSAMYLCASSFQAGDTQYFGPGTRLTVL.

This clone was found a few times. The V call is TRBV27, the J call TRBJ2-1, with D perhaps TRBD2 (6 bases). The germline CDR1 and CDR2 sequences are MNHEY and SMNVEV (reference sequence). This CDR3 comprises 15 residues. V dropped 5 bases and J dropped 0 bases, with 11 bases sitting between them. The CDR3 DNA follows: TGTGCCAGCAGTGGACGGGGGAGCTCCTACAATGAGCAGTTCTTC. It translates to CASSGRGSSYNEQFF.

The chain combines TRBV19 with TRBJ2-3; D might be TRBD2 (5 bases). The CDR3 is 15 residues long. Between the trimmed V and J ends, which lost 2 bases and 0 bases, there was a span of 9 bases. From germline, CDR1 is LNHDA and CDR2 SQIVND (reference sequence). CDR3: CASSIRLSSTDTQYF. The CDR3 nucleotides are TGTGCCAGTAGTATAAGACTATCTAGCACAGATACGCAGTATTTT.

The chain couples TRBV5-1 to TRBJ2-6; TRBD1 is a possible D gene (6 bases). Trimming took 7 bases from V and 2 from J, leaving 13 bases between them. The CDR3 sequence is 15 residues long. Germline CDR1 reads SGHRS; CDR2 reads YFSETQ. The CDR3 bases are TGCGCCAGCGGGGTTAACAGGGCTGGGGCCAACGTCCTGACTTTC. Its translation: CASGVNRAGANVLTF.

This clone was seen a few times. The chain recombines TRBV10-3 with TRBJ2-2; a weak D match, TRBD2 (5 bases). The germline V gene encodes CDR1 ENHRY and CDR2 SYGVKD. The CDR3 length is 16 residues. With 2 bases removed from V and 5 bases from J, the gap between germline ends came to 15 bases. CDR3 protein: CAISERPGGGTGELFF. CDR3 bases: TGTGCCATCAGTGAGCGACCGGGTGGCGGGACCGGGGAGCTGTTTTTT.

V and J are TRBV7-2 and TRBJ2-7; no clear D. Germline V gives CDR1 SGHTA, CDR2 FQGNSA. The CDR3 has 13 residues. V lost 3 bases and J lost 4, with 10 bases in between. The CDR3 bases are TGTGCCAGCAGCTTGGGCACCAGGTACGAGCAGTACTTC. It is translated as CASSLGTRYEQYF.

This clone was recorded a few times. J is TRBJ2-7 and V is TRBV11-2; tentative D call: TRBD1 (5 bases). The CDR3 spans 12 residues. The germline CDR1 and CDR2 sequences are SGHAT and FQNNGV. Trimming shortened V by 1 base and J by 12 bases, and 13 bases separated the two germline ends. The CDR3 DNA sequence: TGTGCCAGCAGCTTAGTGGCTGGGGCCCCGTACTTC. Translating gives CASSLVAGAPYF.

This chain uses TRBV7-2 with TRBJ2-1; 10 nucleotides match TRBD1. Per the germline V gene, CDR1 is SGHTA and CDR2 is FQGNSA. There are 14 residues in the CDR3. Germline trimming cut 5 bases from V and 5 bases from J; bases unmatched to any gene: 3. CDR3 protein: CASSRDRGDNEQFF. Here the CDR3 DNA reads TGTGCCAGCAGCAGGGACAGGGGTGACAATGAGCAGTTCTTC.

V and J are TRBV5-4 and TRBJ2-6; D is unclear. V was cut by 6 bases and J by 0 bases, with 7 bases left in between. The CDR3 is 14 amino acids. Germline V gene lookup returns CDR1 SGHNT and CDR2 YYREEE (reference sequence). The CDR3 DNA sequence: TGTGCCAGCACCCCCGGCTCTGGGGCCAACGTCCTGACTTTC. Its protein is CASTPGSGANVLTF.

This rearrangement joins TRBV5-6 to TRBJ2-1, with 9 bases fitting TRBD1. Germline values: CDR1 SGHDT, CDR2 YYEEEE. The CDR3 has 15 residues. V shed 4 bases, J shed 7 bases, and the junction held 9 bases outside the gene matches. CDR3 coding DNA: TGTGCCAGCAGCAATCAGCCCGGGACAGGGAATGAGCAGTTCTTC. It is translated as CASSNQPGTGNEQFF.

The table lists this clone with a count of one. This rearrangement joins TRBV27 to TRBJ1-1; no clear D gene. The length of the CDR3 is 12 residues. Per germline, CDR1 MNHEY and CDR2 SMNVEV (reference sequence). Between the trimmed V and J ends, which lost 5 bases and 5 bases, there was a span of 9 bases. CDR3 sequence reads: CASSRPGTEAFF. The CDR3 DNA reads as TGTGCCAGCAGTCGCCCGGGAACTGAAGCTTTCTTT.

This chain connects TRBV6-5 to TRBJ1-6, with D unclear. Germline CDR1 is MNHEY and CDR2 is SVGAGI. This CDR3 is 13 amino acids long. V lost 7 bases and J 5 bases, leaving 9 bases between the germline ends. In DNA form, the CDR3 reads TGTGCCAGCAAGAGACTAGATAATTCACCCCTCCACTTT. Translation gives CASKRLDNSPLHF.

The rearrangement links TRBV7-2 to TRBJ2-2; 10 nucleotides align to TRBD2. Germline CDR1 is SGHTA and CDR2 is FQGNSA. CDR3 length equals 18 residues. V was pared by 5 bases and J by 6 bases, with 15 bases of the junction left unmatched. The CDR3, as DNA: TGTGCCAGCAGCCCCCGCCTTGTGATTAGCGGGAGGCCCGGGGAGCTGTTTTTT. This sequence encodes CASSPRLVISGRPGELFF. Using reference TRBV7-2 and TRBJ2-2 for the parts outside the CDR3, the full variable domain is GAGVSQSPSNKVTEKGKDVELRCDPISGHTALYWYRQSLGQGLEFLIYFQGNSAPDKSGLPSDRFSAERTGGSVSTLTIQRTQQEDSAVYLCASSPRLVISGRPGELFFGEGSRLTVL.